This T cell receptor (beta chain) stems from a study of shared clonotypes between healthy human individuals. Assay used: immunoSEQ multiplex PCR; TCRdb lists only in-frame clones, some missing. The profile shows hundreds of thousands of clones, approximately 95% of them singletons. V was shortened by 1 base and J by 3 bases, with 6 bases between the two germline ends. In germline, CDR1 is SEHNR, CDR2 FQNEAQ (reference sequence). This CDR3 is built from 13 residues. The sequence derives from a young woman in good health. Sequenced input: naive CD4+ T cells sorted from blood. Documented subset: CD45RA+ positively selected. The genes are TRBV7-9 and TRBJ2-5, with D possibly TRBD2 on 5 matching bases. The CDR3 is CASSLVREETQYF. DNA for the CDR3: TGTGCCAGCAGCTTAGTGAGGGAAGAGACCCAGTACTTC.